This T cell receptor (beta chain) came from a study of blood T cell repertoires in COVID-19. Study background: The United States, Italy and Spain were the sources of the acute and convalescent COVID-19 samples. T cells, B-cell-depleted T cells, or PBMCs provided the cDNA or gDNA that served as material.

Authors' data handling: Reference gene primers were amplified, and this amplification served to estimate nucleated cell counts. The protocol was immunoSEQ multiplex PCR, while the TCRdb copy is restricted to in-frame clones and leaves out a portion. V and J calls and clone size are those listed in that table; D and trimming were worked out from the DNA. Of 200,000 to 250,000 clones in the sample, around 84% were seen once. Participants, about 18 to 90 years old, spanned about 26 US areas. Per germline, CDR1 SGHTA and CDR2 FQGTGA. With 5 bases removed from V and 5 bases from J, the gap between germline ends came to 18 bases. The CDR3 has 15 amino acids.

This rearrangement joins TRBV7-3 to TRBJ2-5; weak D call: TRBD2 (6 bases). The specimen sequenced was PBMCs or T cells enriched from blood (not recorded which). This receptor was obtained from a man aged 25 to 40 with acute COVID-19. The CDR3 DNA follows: TGTGCCAGCAGCCCAACGGGGACTCAAGGGGAGACCCAGTACTTC. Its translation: CASSPTGTQGETQYF.